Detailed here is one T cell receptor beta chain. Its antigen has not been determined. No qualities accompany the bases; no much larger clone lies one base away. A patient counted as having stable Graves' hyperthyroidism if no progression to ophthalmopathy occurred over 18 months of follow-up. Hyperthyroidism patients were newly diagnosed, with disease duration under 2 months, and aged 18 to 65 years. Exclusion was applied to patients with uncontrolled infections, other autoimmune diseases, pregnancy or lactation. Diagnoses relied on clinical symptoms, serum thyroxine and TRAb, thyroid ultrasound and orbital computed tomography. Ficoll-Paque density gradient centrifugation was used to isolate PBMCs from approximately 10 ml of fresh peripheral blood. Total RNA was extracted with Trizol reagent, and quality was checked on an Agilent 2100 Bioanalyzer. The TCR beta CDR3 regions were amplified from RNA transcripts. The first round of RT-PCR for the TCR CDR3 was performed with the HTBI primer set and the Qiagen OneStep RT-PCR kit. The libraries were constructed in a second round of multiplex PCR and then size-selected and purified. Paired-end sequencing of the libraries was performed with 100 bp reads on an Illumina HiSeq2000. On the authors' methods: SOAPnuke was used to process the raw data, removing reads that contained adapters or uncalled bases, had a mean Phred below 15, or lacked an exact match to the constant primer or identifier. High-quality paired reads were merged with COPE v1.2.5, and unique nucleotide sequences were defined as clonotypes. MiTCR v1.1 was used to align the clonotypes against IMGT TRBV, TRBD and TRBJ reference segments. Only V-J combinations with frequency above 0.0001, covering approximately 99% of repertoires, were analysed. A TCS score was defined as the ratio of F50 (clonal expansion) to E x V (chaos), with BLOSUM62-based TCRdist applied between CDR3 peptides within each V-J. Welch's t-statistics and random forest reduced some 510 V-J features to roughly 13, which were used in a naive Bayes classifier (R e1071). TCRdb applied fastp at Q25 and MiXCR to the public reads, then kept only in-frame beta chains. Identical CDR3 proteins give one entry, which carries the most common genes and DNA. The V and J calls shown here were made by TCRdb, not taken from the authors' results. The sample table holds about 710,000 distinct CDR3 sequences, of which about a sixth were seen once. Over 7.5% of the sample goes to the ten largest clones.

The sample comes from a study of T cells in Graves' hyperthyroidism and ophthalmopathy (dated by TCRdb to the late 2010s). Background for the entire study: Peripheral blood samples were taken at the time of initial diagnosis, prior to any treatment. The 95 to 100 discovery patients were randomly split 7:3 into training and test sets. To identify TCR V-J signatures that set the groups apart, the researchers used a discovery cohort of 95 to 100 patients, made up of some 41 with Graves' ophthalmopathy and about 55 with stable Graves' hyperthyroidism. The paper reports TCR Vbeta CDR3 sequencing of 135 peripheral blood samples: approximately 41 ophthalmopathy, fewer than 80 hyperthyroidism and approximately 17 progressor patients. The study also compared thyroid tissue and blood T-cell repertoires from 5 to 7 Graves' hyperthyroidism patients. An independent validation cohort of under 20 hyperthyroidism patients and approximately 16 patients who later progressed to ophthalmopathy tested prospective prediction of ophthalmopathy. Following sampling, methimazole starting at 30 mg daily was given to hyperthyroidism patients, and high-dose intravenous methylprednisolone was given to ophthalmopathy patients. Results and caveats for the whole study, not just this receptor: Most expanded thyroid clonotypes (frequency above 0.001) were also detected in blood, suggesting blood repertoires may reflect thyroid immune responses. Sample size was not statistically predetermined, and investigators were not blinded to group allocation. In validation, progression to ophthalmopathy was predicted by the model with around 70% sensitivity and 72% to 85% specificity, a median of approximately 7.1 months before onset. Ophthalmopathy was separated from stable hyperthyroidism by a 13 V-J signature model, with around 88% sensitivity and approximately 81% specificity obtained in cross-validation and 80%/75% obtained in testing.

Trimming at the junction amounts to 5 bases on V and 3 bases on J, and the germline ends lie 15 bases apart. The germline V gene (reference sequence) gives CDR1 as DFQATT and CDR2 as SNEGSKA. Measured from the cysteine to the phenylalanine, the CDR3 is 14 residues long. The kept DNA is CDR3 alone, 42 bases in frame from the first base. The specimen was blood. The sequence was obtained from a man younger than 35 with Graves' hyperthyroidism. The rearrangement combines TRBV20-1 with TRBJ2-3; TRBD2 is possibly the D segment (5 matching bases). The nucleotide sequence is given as TGCAGTGCTGGCAGAACCAGAGGGACAGATACGCAGTATTTT. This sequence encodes CSAGRTRGTDTQYF.